This T cell receptor (beta chain) was sequenced during a study of blood T cell repertoires in COVID-19. Between the trimmed V and J ends, which lost 0 bases and 3 bases, there was a span of 8 bases. The CDR3 is 14 residues long. CDR1 is MGHRA and CDR2 is YSYEKL in the germline V gene. Participants were aged about 18 to 90 years from 20 to 30 US areas. Recovery among Cohort 3 donors was established by two negative PCRs, clearance, or symptom resolution. The method was immunoSEQ multiplex PCR; TCRdb's version includes in-frame clones alone and lacks a portion of them. The sample has roughly 450,000 clones; roughly 87% are singletons.

The chain employs TRBV4-1 and TRBJ1-2, with a possible D match to TRBD1 (5 bases). Material: PBMCs or T cells enriched from blood (not recorded which). The sequence came from a man aged 18-30 years who had recovered from COVID-19. CDR3 loop: CASSQEGAYYGYTF. Written as DNA, the CDR3 is TGCGCCAGCAGCCAAGAAGGGGCTTACTATGGCTACACCTTC.